A single sample gave rise to the 20 T cell receptor beta chains below, sequenced in a study of T-cell reconstitution after alpha-beta-depleted transplantation in children listed by TCRdb under 2016. The treatment or condition label on this specimen signifies: allogeneic hematopoietic cell transplantation with graft depleted of TCRalphabeta T cells and CD19 B cells. The library was made by PCR. The listed sequencing device is Illumina HiSeq 2500. TCR libraries were prepared with molecular barcoding, using unique molecular identifiers to normalize TCRbeta repertoire quantification. Starting from the raw public reads, TCRdb applied fastp trimming at Q25, assembled clones with MiXCR and retained in-frame beta chains. Each CDR3 protein appears once, grouped with its most common genes and DNA. The sample table lists about 130,000 distinct CDR3 sequences, 8% to 10% of them with a count of one. The ten largest clones add up to more than 20% of the sample.

This specimen was PBMCs, mostly from graft donor cells, taken 180 days after TCRalphabeta/CD19-depleted stem cell transplant. These receptors originate from a girl under three years old who had a stem cell transplant for combined immunodeficiency, so the T cells may come from the graft donor.

This clonotype appeared many times. The chain couples TRBV20-1 to TRBJ2-7; 8 nucleotides match TRBD2. CDR3 length equals 14 residues. Trimming at V came to 6 bases and at J to 2 bases, leaving 9 bases not matched to a gene. Per germline, CDR1 DFQATT and CDR2 SNEGSKA (reference sequence). The CDR3 nucleotides read TGCAGTGCAGCCCCACTAGCGGAGCCCTACGAGCAGTACTTC. Its protein is CSAAPLAEPYEQYF.

This clonotype was counted at least ten times. This chain uses TRBV5-1 with TRBJ2-5; 8 nucleotides line up with TRBD2. The CDR3 has 16 amino acids. The junction had 10 bases not matched to a gene; V was cut back by 3 bases and J by 3 bases. Germline V gene data show CDR1 as SGHRS and CDR2 as YFSETQ. The DNA of the CDR3 is TGCGCCAGCAGCTCGGGACTAGTCGGAATGAAAGAGACCCAGTACTTC. Protein sequence: CASSSGLVGMKETQYF.

The chain combines TRBV9 with TRBJ2-5, with D uncertain. Germline V gives CDR1 SGDLS, CDR2 YYNGEE. This CDR3 has 14 residues. V was pared by 0 bases and J by 5 bases, with 11 bases between. For the CDR3, the DNA is TGTGCCAGCAGCGTAGGGGCCGGGTCTGAGACCCAGTACTTC. Translation: CASSVGAGSETQYF.

V usage is TRBV16 and J usage is TRBJ1-3; D remains unclear. This CDR3 is built from 15 residues. V lost 0 bases and J lost 0, with 6 bases in between. From germline, CDR1 is KGHSY and CDR2 FQNENV. Here the CDR3 reads CASSQSRLSGNTIYF. CDR3 in DNA: TGTGCCAGCAGCCAATCGAGGCTCTCTGGAAACACCATATATTTT.

This clonotype was counted only a few times. The CDR3 region is CASSQDFGTGGTGELFF. CDR3 in DNA: TGCGCCAGCAGCCAAGATTTCGGGACAGGAGGCACCGGGGAGCTGTTTTTT. The chain uses TRBV4-3 and TRBJ2-2; 8 nucleotides agree with TRBD1. Trimming cost V 0 bases and J 4 bases; bases outside gene matches: 7. This CDR3 has 17 amino acids. Germline values: CDR1 LGHNA, CDR2 YSLEER.

This clonotype appeared a few times. J is TRBJ1-1 and V is TRBV20-1; D gene unclear. Trimming removed 3 bases from V and 10 bases from J, with 12 bases in between. The germline V gene encodes CDR1 DFQATT and CDR2 SNEGSKA (reference sequence). The CDR3 is 11 amino acids. The CDR3 coding sequence is TGCAGTGCTAGCGAGGATCCAGTAGCTTTCTTT. Amino acids: CSASEDPVAFF.

V and J are TRBV7-2 and TRBJ1-5; a possible D gene is TRBD1 (5 bases). The germline V gene encodes CDR1 SGHTA and CDR2 FQGNSA. The CDR3 contains 14 residues. V dropped 5 bases and J dropped 9 bases, with 17 bases sitting between them. The CDR3 DNA follows: TGTGCCAGCAGCCCCGGGACTTCCCCATCGCCCCAGCATTTT. It translates to CASSPGTSPSPQHF.

This clonotype was counted a few times. J is TRBJ2-2 and V is TRBV4-3; TRBD2 might be the D (6 bases). The CDR3 has 15 amino acids. From germline, CDR1 is LGHNA and CDR2 YSLEER. V lost 0 bases to trimming and J lost 6 bases, with 11 bases between them. The CDR3 reads CASSQDSGVAGELFF. The CDR3 DNA sequence: TGCGCCAGCAGCCAAGATTCGGGGGTGGCCGGGGAGCTGTTTTTT.

V is TRBV5-1 and J is TRBJ2-7; 12 nucleotides align to TRBD1. Germline CDR1 is SGHRS and CDR2 is YFSETQ. The CDR3 runs to 16 residues. The J segment lost 5 bases and the V segment lost 4 bases, leaving 10 bases of the junction unmatched. This CDR3 is CASSLRPGQGAHEQYF. In nucleotides, the CDR3 is TGCGCCAGCAGCCTCAGGCCGGGACAGGGGGCCCACGAGCAGTACTTC.

The J gene is TRBJ2-7, the V gene TRBV3-1; weak D call: TRBD2 (5 bases). Per the germline V gene, CDR1 is LGHDT and CDR2 is YNNKEL (reference sequence). Trimming pared 5 bases from V and 2 bases from J, leaving 13 bases between. The CDR3 sequence is 14 residues long. The CDR3 spells CASSSYGVAYEQYF. CDR3 bases: TGTGCCAGCAGCTCTTACGGGGTCGCCTACGAGCAGTACTTC.

This clonotype occurred many times. The chain carries TRBV5-1 and TRBJ2-3; D is unclear. V was trimmed by 2 bases and J by 2 bases, leaving 9 bases between them. The CDR3 contains 14 residues. Germline V gene lookup returns CDR1 SGHRS and CDR2 YFSETQ. DNA of the CDR3: TGCGCCAGCAGCTTCGGCATCTTCACAGATACGCAGTATTTT. This codes for CASSFGIFTDTQYF.

The J gene is TRBJ2-7, the V gene TRBV5-5; no firm D call. This CDR3 is 13 amino acids long. Germline loops: CDR1 SGHKS, CDR2 YYEKEE (reference sequence). Trimming took 0 bases from V and 5 from J, leaving 9 bases between them. The CDR3 loop reads CASSLGVANEQYF. The CDR3 DNA sequence: TGTGCCAGCAGCTTGGGGGTGGCGAACGAGCAGTACTTC.

In its sample, this clonotype was seen a few times. The junction and the germline gene differ at one end; a read error may be behind it. The V call is TRBV28, the J call TRBJ2-7; maybe TRBD2 (5 bases). Germline CDR1 MDHEN, CDR2 SYDVKM. The CDR3 is 13 residues long. For the CDR3, the DNA is TGTGCCATCAGTTTGGGCGGGTCCTACGAGCAGTACTTC. Its protein product is CAISLGGSYEQYF.

This clonotype turned up a few times. For the CDR3, the DNA is TGTGCCAGCAGTGAGGTCCGTAATGTGTGGGCTGAGAGCTCCTACGAGCAGTACTTC. Its translation is CASSEVRNVWAESSYEQYF. This sequence joins TRBV2 and TRBJ2-7, with no clear D. The CDR3 spans 19 residues. V gave up 3 bases and J gave up 0 bases, with 24 bases separating them. CDR1 is SNHLY, CDR2 FYNNEI, per germline.

The chain carries TRBV12-3 or TRBV12-4 and TRBJ1-5, with a possible D match to TRBD1 (6 bases). This CDR3 contains 13 residues. V shed 3 bases and J shed 9 bases, with 12 bases lying between them. The CDR3 spells CASSFHREGPQHF. CDR3 nucleotide sequence: TGTGCCAGCAGTTTCCACAGGGAGGGGCCCCAGCATTTT.

The chain links TRBV5-1 to TRBJ2-5; 16 bases agree with TRBD2. V gave up 4 bases and J gave up 5 bases; unmatched junction bases: 8. CDR1 and CDR2 from the germline V gene are SGHRS and YFSETQ. The CDR3 covers 17 residues. The CDR3 bases are TGCGCCAGCAGCATTGGTCCGGGACTAGCGGGAGGGGAGACCCAGTACTTC. Translation gives CASSIGPGLAGGETQYF.

This clonotype has more than one count but fewer than ten. The genes are TRBV5-1 and TRBJ1-1; no reliable D call. V shed 1 base and J shed 0 bases, with 13 bases lying between them. The length of the CDR3 is 16 residues. Germline V lookup: CDR1 SGHRS, CDR2 YFSETQ. CDR3 amino acids: CASSLYPAPMNTEAFF. The CDR3 nucleotides are TGCGCCAGCAGCTTGTATCCCGCGCCTATGAACACTGAAGCTTTCTTT.

The chain combines TRBV20-1 with TRBJ1-1, with no clear D. CDR3 size: 14 residues. Germline assignment: CDR1 DFQATT and CDR2 SNEGSKA (reference sequence). V gave up 3 bases and J gave up 4 bases, with 15 bases separating them. CDR3 coding DNA: TGCAGTGCTAGCCCCGCTGGGAAGACCACTGAAGCTTTCTTT. Its protein product is CSASPAGKTTEAFF.

This sequence joins TRBV7-3 and TRBJ2-1, with 14 nucleotides matching TRBD2. There are 18 residues in the CDR3. The germline gives CDR1 SGHTA, CDR2 FQGTGA. J was trimmed by 9 bases and V by 6 bases; bases with no gene match: 16. The CDR3 nucleotides read TGTGCCAGCAGTCGGGTGGGGACTAGCGGGGGCCGGGTGCCTGAGCAGTTCTTC. Its protein product is CASSRVGTSGGRVPEQFF.

This clonotype was detected ten times or more. V usage is TRBV6-1 and J usage is TRBJ2-3; TRBD2 is a possible D gene (6 bases). Trimming took 2 bases from V and 0 from J, leaving 9 bases between them. The CDR3 loop spans 15 amino acids. Per the germline V gene, CDR1 is MNHNS and CDR2 is SASEGT. CDR3 region: CASSETSRSTDTQYF. CDR3 DNA: TGTGCCAGCAGTGAAACTAGCCGGAGCACAGATACGCAGTATTTT.